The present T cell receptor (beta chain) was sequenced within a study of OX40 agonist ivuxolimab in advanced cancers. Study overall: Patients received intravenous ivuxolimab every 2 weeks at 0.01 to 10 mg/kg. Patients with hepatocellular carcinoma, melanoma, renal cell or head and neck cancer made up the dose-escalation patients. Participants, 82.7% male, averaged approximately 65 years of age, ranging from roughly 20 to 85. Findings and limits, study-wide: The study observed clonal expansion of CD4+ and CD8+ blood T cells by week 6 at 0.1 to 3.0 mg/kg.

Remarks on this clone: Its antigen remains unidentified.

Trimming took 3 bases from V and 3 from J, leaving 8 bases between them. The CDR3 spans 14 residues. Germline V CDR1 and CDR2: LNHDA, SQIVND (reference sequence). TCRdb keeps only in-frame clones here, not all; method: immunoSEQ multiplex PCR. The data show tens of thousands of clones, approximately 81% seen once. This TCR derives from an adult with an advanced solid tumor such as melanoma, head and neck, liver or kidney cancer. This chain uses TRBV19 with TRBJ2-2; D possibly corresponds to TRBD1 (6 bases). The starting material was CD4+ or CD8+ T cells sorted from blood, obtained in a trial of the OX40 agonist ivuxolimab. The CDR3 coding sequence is TGTGCCAGTAGTATCGGACAGCACACCGGGGAGCTGTTTTTT. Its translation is CASSIGQHTGELFF.